The rows below give T cell receptor beta chains drawn from one sample of a study of spatial heterogeneity in lung cancer. One entry per CDR3 protein, called by TCRdb with MiXCR from the 5' RACE reads. Among tens of thousands of distinct CDR3 sequences listed, around 9.3% were seen once. The sequencing here drew on PBMCs, taken at follow-up. These receptors originate from a female donor with early-stage non-small cell lung cancer. Both conserved end residues are trimmed from each CDR3. Expanded clones are given a class, and other clones once, few, many or no size at all.

J: TRBJ2-7; size: many; V: TRBV4-2; CDR3: ASSQSGTSVDEQY
J: TRBJ1-1; size: NA; V: TRBV6-2/TRBV6-3; CDR3: ASSLGQVGTEAF
J: TRBJ1-5; size: NA; V: TRBV2; CDR3: ASRWDSGGGQPQH
J: TRBJ1-2; size: many; V: TRBV5-1; CDR3: ASSLGTGYT
J: TRBJ2-1; size: many; V: TRBV7-2; CDR3: ASSLALGPKGDEQF
J: TRBJ2-2; size: many; V: TRBV5-5; CDR3: ASSLRTTNTGELF
J: TRBJ1-1; size: NA; V: TRBV7-9; CDR3: ASSFEGENTEAF
J: TRBJ2-7; size: many; V: TRBV29-1; CDR3: SVEVSLDSYEQY
J: TRBJ2-1; size: NA; V: TRBV5-4; CDR3: ASSRGGADYNEQF
J: TRBJ1-2; size: NA; V: TRBV6-2/TRBV6-3; CDR3: ASSPTRFNYGYT
J: TRBJ2-1; size: NA; V: TRBV29-1; CDR3: SVGSGLAGGDEQF
J: TRBJ1-1; size: many; V: TRBV4-3; CDR3: ASSQDGSNTEAF
J: TRBJ2-5; size: many; V: TRBV29-1; CDR3: SVAQTGTRETQY
J: TRBJ1-2; size: NA; V: TRBV6-5; CDR3: ASSFGTTGGGYT
J: TRBJ2-1; size: NA; V: TRBV19; CDR3: ASSISLPSNEQF
J: TRBJ2-7; size: many; V: TRBV7-9; CDR3: ASSPSAGRYEQY
J: TRBJ1-1; size: many; V: TRBV28; CDR3: ASSFLRENTEAF
J: TRBJ1-3; size: NA; V: TRBV5-1; CDR3: ASSDGHSGNTIY
J: TRBJ2-1; size: many; V: TRBV29-1; CDR3: SVALGSNEQF
J: TRBJ2-3; size: NA; V: TRBV2; CDR3: ASSPAGFSTDTQY